The 28 T cell receptor beta chains presented below share a single source sample, sequenced in a study of blood T cell repertoires in COVID-19. TCRdb keeps only in-frame clones here, not all; method: immunoSEQ multiplex PCR. In the table there are some 120,000 clones, around nine tenths of which are singletons. Input material: peripheral blood. The receptors were gathered from a woman between 50 and 59 years old with acute or convalescent COVID-19.

This CDR3 is CASSTDRGNIQYF. DNA for the CDR3: TGTGCCAGCAGCACGGACAGGGGAAACATTCAGTACTTC. The chain combines TRBV11-3 with TRBJ2-4, with 9 bases aligning to TRBD1. The junction had 2 bases not matched to a gene; V was cut back by 5 bases and J by 6 bases. In germline, CDR1 is SGHNT, CDR2 YENEEA. The CDR3 runs to 13 residues.

The chain combines TRBV25-1 with TRBJ2-7; 7 bases map to TRBD1. Germline loops: CDR1 MGHDK, CDR2 SYGVNS. This CDR3 is built from 15 residues. Germline trimming cut 3 bases from V and 0 bases from J; bases unmatched to any gene: 5. CDR3 sequence reads: CASSDYRDSSYEQYF. The CDR3, as DNA: TGTGCCAGCAGTGACTACCGGGACAGCTCCTACGAGCAGTACTTC.

V usage is TRBV5-1 and J usage is TRBJ2-7; D perhaps matches TRBD1 (5 bases). V lost 2 bases and J 0 bases, leaving 12 bases between the germline ends. This CDR3 region has 15 residues. In germline, CDR1 is SGHRS, CDR2 YFSETQ. As DNA, the CDR3 is TGCGCCAGCAGCTTCCCCCAGGGTCCCTCCTACGAGCAGTACTTC. This gives the protein CASSFPQGPSYEQYF.

The rearrangement joins TRBV6-6 to TRBJ1-2, with D maybe TRBD1 (5 bases). The CDR3 has 16 amino acids. Trimming stripped 6 bases from V and 6 bases from J, with 23 bases between. Germline CDR1 is MNHNY and CDR2 is SVGAGI (reference sequence). As DNA, the CDR3 is TGTGCCAGCAGCCCGAACTTTGGGGCTATCGCGAATGGCTACACCTTC. It codes for CASSPNFGAIANGYTF.

V is TRBV2 and J is TRBJ1-3; D is possibly TRBD1 (5 bases). This CDR3 has 14 residues. CDR1 and CDR2 (germline): SNHLY, FYNNEI. Trimming left V 7 bases short and J 3 bases short, with 13 bases between. CDR3 residues: CASTTRVGGNTIYF. CDR3 sequence (DNA): TGTGCCAGCACCACCAGGGTTGGTGGAAACACCATATATTTT.

The chain couples TRBV12-1 to TRBJ2-3; the DNA was not used to check the table's D call, TRBD1. TRBV12-1 is classified as a pseudogene. CDR3 size: 16 residues. This chain's CDR3 is CASSCHRGFSTDTQYF. DNA of the CDR3: TGTGCCAGCAGCTGCCACAGGGGGTTTAGCACAGATACGCAGTATTTT.

The chain couples TRBV4-3 to TRBJ1-2; D call uncertain. Germline loops: CDR1 LGHNA, CDR2 YSLEER. V was clipped by 10 bases and J by 3 bases, with 15 bases between them. The length of the CDR3 is 13 residues. CDR3 sequence (DNA): TGCGCCAACAAACCGGGTTATTACTATGGCTACACCTTC. Translation: CANKPGYYYGYTF.

This chain connects TRBV19 to TRBJ1-2; TRBD1 aligns across 9 bases. The CDR3 totals 15 residues. V gave up 4 bases and J gave up 5 bases; unmatched junction bases: 8. Germline V gene lookup returns CDR1 LNHDA and CDR2 SQIVND (reference sequence). The CDR3 loop is CASSTGTGYWYGYTF. In nucleotides, the CDR3 is TGTGCCAGTAGTACCGGGACAGGGTATTGGTATGGCTACACCTTC.

The chain carries TRBV5-1 and TRBJ1-1, with 7 bases identical to TRBD1. This CDR3 contains 15 residues. J lost 1 base, V lost 3 bases, and 6 bases had no gene match. CDR1 and CDR2 (germline): SGHRS, YFSETQ. The CDR3 sequence: CASSYGTDTNTEAFF. The CDR3 nucleotides are TGCGCCAGCAGCTATGGGACAGACACGAACACTGAAGCTTTCTTT.

The gene calls are TRBV5-1 and TRBJ2-2; the match to TRBD1 covers 9 bases. Germline lookup yields CDR1 SGHRS and CDR2 YFSETQ. CDR3 size: 16 residues. The V gene end was trimmed by 4 bases and the J gene end by 4 bases; junction bases not matched to a gene: 8. The DNA of the CDR3 is TGCGCCAGCAGCGCCTGGGACAGGGCGGGCACCGGGGAGCTGTTTTTT. This sequence encodes CASSAWDRAGTGELFF. Full variable domain (rest looked up from reference TRBV5-1 and TRBJ2-2): KAGVTQTPRYLIKTRGQQVTLSCSPISGHRSVSWYQQTPGQGLQFLFEYFSETQRNKGNFPGRFSGRQFSNSRSEMNVSTLELGDSALYLCASSAWDRAGTGELFFGEGSRLTVL.

The V call is TRBV6-4, the J call TRBJ2-1; 10 positions match TRBD2. CDR1 is MRHNA, CDR2 SNTAGT, per germline. The CDR3 runs to 17 residues. The trim removed 8 bases at V and 9 bases at J, leaving 19 bases unmatched. DNA for the CDR3: TGTGCCAGCCCGGGGCAAGCGGGAGGGCCCCTGGGTCGTGAGCAGTTCTTC. It translates to CASPGQAGGPLGREQFF.

This chain joins TRBV7-9 and TRBJ2-3; D perhaps matches TRBD2 (6 bases). V shed 7 bases and J shed 0 bases, with 14 bases lying between them. The V gene's germline CDR1 is SEHNR and CDR2 FQNEAQ (reference sequence). The length of the CDR3 is 15 residues. The CDR3 reads CASTTGRLSTDTQYF. The DNA for the CDR3 is TGTGCCAGCACAACGGGGAGGTTGAGCACAGATACGCAGTATTTT.

This chain joins TRBV7-9 and TRBJ2-3; D is ambiguous. V dropped 6 bases and J dropped 0 bases, with 10 bases sitting between them. This CDR3 contains 14 residues. The germline V gene has CDR1 SEHNR and CDR2 FQNEAQ (reference sequence). Here the CDR3 reads CASSGPSSTDTQYF. The CDR3 nucleotides are TGTGCCAGCAGTGGGCCATCTAGCACAGATACGCAGTATTTT.

The V and J genes are TRBV19 and TRBJ1-1; no clear D gene. V was trimmed by 5 bases and J by 3 bases, leaving 10 bases between them. CDR1 is LNHDA and CDR2 is SQIVND in the germline V gene (reference sequence). CDR3 length: 13 amino acids. CDR3 in amino acids: CASSFREDTEAFF. Written as DNA, the CDR3 is TGTGCCAGTAGTTTCAGAGAGGACACTGAAGCTTTCTTT. The whole variable domain, filled in from reference TRBV19 and TRBJ1-1, reads DGGITQSPKYLFRKEGQNVTLSCEQNLNHDAMYWYRQDPGQGLRLIYYSQIVNDFQKGDIAEGYSVSREKKESFPLTVTSAQKNPTAFYLCASSFREDTEAFFGQGTRLTVV.

This clone was seen a single time. The chain recombines TRBV6-5 with TRBJ2-7, with TRBD2 matching over 13 bases. Unmatched junction bases numbered 7, after V lost 4 bases and J lost 4 bases. CDR3 length equals 16 residues. Germline V gene lookup returns CDR1 MNHEY and CDR2 SVGAGI. CDR3 in amino acids: CASSSRTSGSAYEQYF. The CDR3 nucleotides are TGTGCCAGCAGTTCCCGGACTAGCGGGAGCGCGTACGAGCAGTACTTC.

The chain uses TRBV28 and TRBJ2-7, with 13 bases lining up with TRBD2. V lost 5 bases, J lost 2 bases, and 3 bases stayed unmatched. CDR1 is MDHEN, CDR2 SYDVKM, per germline. The CDR3 contains 15 residues. The CDR3 spells CASSPTSGRAYEQYF. The CDR3 DNA reads as TGTGCCAGCAGTCCAACTAGCGGGAGGGCCTACGAGCAGTACTTC.

V is TRBV5-1 and J is TRBJ2-5, with 11 bases fitting TRBD1. Germline V CDR1 and CDR2: SGHRS, YFSETQ. This CDR3 is built from 15 residues. Trimming removed 4 bases from V and 5 bases from J; junction bases left unmatched: 7. CDR3 protein: CASSDGQGAWETQYF. As DNA, the CDR3 is TGCGCCAGCAGCGATGGACAGGGGGCGTGGGAGACCCAGTACTTC.

V and J are TRBV6-1 and TRBJ2-7, with D unclear. This CDR3 is built from 15 residues. Germline V CDR1 and CDR2: MNHNS, SASEGT. The V end lost 0 bases, the J end lost 0 bases, and 9 bases lay between the germline ends. CDR3 DNA sequence: TGTGCCAGCAGTGAAGCCCTCCCCGGCTCCTACGAGCAGTACTTC. It translates to CASSEALPGSYEQYF.

V is TRBV3-1 (or the pseudogene TRBV3-2) and J is TRBJ1-3, with TRBD1 as a possible D gene (6 bases). Per germline, CDR1 LGHDT and CDR2 YNNKEL (reference sequence). The V and J ends lost 4 bases and 2 bases respectively, with 18 bases between them. CDR3 length equals 17 residues. The CDR3 loop is CASSLHGGRRAGNTIYF. CDR3 DNA sequence: TGTGCCAGCAGCCTGCATGGGGGCCGCCGGGCTGGAAACACCATATATTTT.

The J gene is TRBJ2-5, the V gene TRBV4-3; TRBD2 is a possible D gene (5 bases). There are 15 residues in the CDR3. Trimming took off 0 bases at V and 2 bases at J, with 10 bases between the two ends. Looked up from germline, CDR1 is LGHNA and CDR2 is YSLEER. CDR3 in amino acids: CASSQERAAQETQYF. CDR3 DNA: TGCGCCAGCAGCCAAGAGCGGGCAGCTCAAGAGACCCAGTACTTC.

The chain recombines TRBV29-1 with TRBJ1-4; 9 bases match TRBD1. V was clipped by 7 bases and J by 7 bases; unmatched bases: 4. This CDR3 comprises 12 residues. From germline, CDR1 is SQVTM and CDR2 ANQGSEA. The CDR3 DNA sequence: TGCAGCGCCGGGACAGGGAGTGAAAAACTGTTTTTT. Its translation: CSAGTGSEKLFF.

This clone is a singleton in its sample. The genes are TRBV7-8 and TRBJ2-7, with TRBD1 matching over 9 bases. With V trimmed by 6 bases and J by 7 bases, 10 bases remained unmatched. The V gene's germline CDR1 is SGHVS and CDR2 FQNEAQ. The CDR3 sequence is 14 residues long. CDR3 residues: CASSPEQGAGEQYF. DNA of the CDR3: TGTGCCAGCAGTCCAGAACAGGGGGCTGGGGAGCAGTACTTC.

J is TRBJ2-7 and V is TRBV13; tentatively, D is TRBD2 (6 bases). The CDR3 is 13 amino acids. Germline V gene data show CDR1 as PRHDT and CDR2 as FYEKMQ (reference sequence). Trimming took off 0 bases at V and 4 bases at J, with 7 bases between the two ends. CDR3 sequence reads: CASSLGRGYEQYF. The CDR3, as DNA: TGTGCCAGCAGCTTAGGGCGGGGTTACGAGCAGTACTTC.

This clone was detected once. The rearrangement joins TRBV7-2 to TRBJ1-2; the match to TRBD1 covers 10 bases. The trim removed 6 bases at V and 5 bases at J, leaving 6 bases unmatched. CDR1 is SGHTA and CDR2 is FQGNSA in the germline V gene. This CDR3 is built from 14 residues. This CDR3 reads CASRVTGGAYGYTF. The CDR3, as DNA: TGTGCCAGCAGGGTGACAGGGGGCGCTTATGGCTACACCTTC.

This clone was picked up a small number of times. The J gene is TRBJ1-1, the V gene TRBV7-3, with D tentatively TRBD1 (5 bases). V lost 5 bases, J lost 5 bases, and 12 bases lay in between. The CDR3 covers 13 residues. Germline assignment: CDR1 SGHTA and CDR2 FQGTGA. This CDR3 reads CASSPPGGTEAFF. DNA for the CDR3: TGTGCCAGCAGCCCCCCGGGGGGGACTGAAGCTTTCTTT.

This sequence joins TRBV12-5 and TRBJ1-6, with D maybe TRBD1 (5 bases). Per the germline V gene, CDR1 is LGHNT and CDR2 is FRNRAP. This CDR3 is built from 14 residues. V shed 5 bases and J shed 0 bases, with 5 bases lying between them. CDR3 nucleotides: TGTGCTAGTGGTGACAGCTCCTATAATTCACCCCTCCACTTT. It is translated as CASGDSSYNSPLHF.

This chain uses TRBV11-3 with TRBJ1-2; 8 bases match TRBD1. CDR1 is SGHNT and CDR2 is YENEEA in the germline V gene. The CDR3 has 15 residues. Losses at the gene ends were 3 bases for V and 6 bases for J; bases not matched to a gene: 9. The CDR3 nucleotides read TGTGCCAGCAGCTTGCGGACAGGGACTAATCATGGCTACACCTTC. The encoded protein is CASSLRTGTNHGYTF. The full variable domain, its missing parts supplied by reference TRBV11-3 and TRBJ1-2, is EAGVVQSPRYKIIEKKQPVAFWCNPISGHNTLYWYLQNLGQGPELLIRYENEEAVDDSQLPKDRFSAERLKGVDSTLKIQPAELGDSAVYLCASSLRTGTNHGYTFGSGTRLTVV.

V and J are TRBV6-6 and TRBJ1-2; a possible D gene is TRBD1 (6 bases). The CDR3 covers 15 residues. V was trimmed by 5 bases and J by 0 bases, leaving 13 bases between them. Germline CDR1 is MNHNY and CDR2 is SVGAGI (reference sequence). The CDR3 bases are TGTGCCAGCAGTACCGACAGGCTTACTAACTATGGCTACACCTTC. This encodes CASSTDRLTNYGYTF.